This passage covers 23 T cell receptor beta chains from one sample sequenced in a study of CD8+ T cells in alopecia areata. Specified treatment: oral pan-JAK inhibitor, 5-10 mg twice daily. TCR sequencing used cDNA made by reverse transcription of extracted RNA. The table came from immunoSEQ multiplex PCR; TCRdb's copy has only in-frame clones and leaves some out. The data show roughly 180,000 clones, with approximately 50% seen just once and around a tenth held by the top ten. The source was CD8+ T cells sorted from blood, collected around week 53, from a patient treated with tofacitinib. Every receptor here comes from a human donor with alopecia areata.

V usage is TRBV5-6 and J usage is TRBJ1-5, with a possible D match to TRBD1 (5 bases). The CDR3 consists of 12 residues. Germline V gives CDR1 SGHDT, CDR2 YYEEEE. Trimming left V 2 bases short and J 6 bases short, with 6 bases between. Written as DNA, the CDR3 is TGTGCCAGCAGCTTCGGGGGTCAGCCCCAGCATTTT. This codes for CASSFGGQPQHF.

This chain links TRBV29-1 with TRBJ2-3; the D gene could be TRBD1 or TRBD2 (5 bases each). Trimming took off 4 bases at V and 3 bases at J, with 23 bases between the two ends. CDR3 length equals 17 residues. Germline CDR1 SQVTM, CDR2 ANQGSEA. CDR3 bases: TGCAGCGTTGGGGGGTTGAGCCAACAAAAGGGAACAGATACGCAGTATTTT. Encoded protein: CSVGGLSQQKGTDTQYF.

This clone showed up just a few times. V and J are TRBV6-5 and TRBJ2-5; no clear D. This CDR3 is built from 15 residues. The germline V gene encodes CDR1 MNHEY and CDR2 SVGAGI. With 6 bases removed from V and 5 bases from J, the gap between germline ends came to 19 bases. This CDR3 reads CASSGLGNRLETQYF. Here the CDR3 DNA reads TGTGCCAGCAGCGGGTTGGGGAATCGTTTGGAGACCCAGTACTTC.

V gene TRBV29-1 combines with J gene TRBJ1-2; 7 bases agree with TRBD1. The germline V gene encodes CDR1 SQVTM and CDR2 ANQGSEA. J was trimmed by 2 bases and V by 7 bases; bases with no gene match: 7. The CDR3 is 13 amino acids. The CDR3 nucleotides are TGCAGCGCTCCGGGACAGAAAAACTATGGCTACACCTTC. Translated: CSAPGQKNYGYTF.

This sequence joins TRBV9 and TRBJ2-5; 8 bases align to TRBD1. J lost 2 bases, V lost 0 bases, and 3 bases had no gene match. The CDR3 extends over 15 amino acids. The V gene's germline CDR1 is SGDLS and CDR2 YYNGEE. For the CDR3, the DNA is TGTGCCAGCAGCGTAGTAGGGACAGGACAAGAGACCCAGTACTTC. This codes for CASSVVGTGQETQYF.

The chain recombines TRBV19 with TRBJ1-2; D is undetermined. V was trimmed by 5 bases and J by 4 bases, leaving 14 bases between them. Per germline, CDR1 LNHDA and CDR2 SQIVND (reference sequence). The CDR3 consists of 14 residues. The chain's CDR3 is CASSRAEKGYGYTF. The CDR3 DNA reads TGTGCCAGTAGTCGGGCAGAAAAGGGCTATGGCTACACCTTC.

The chain recombines TRBV29-1 with TRBJ2-2; D is uncertain. This CDR3 comprises 17 residues. Germline CDR1 reads SQVTM; CDR2 reads ANQGSEA. The germline V and J ends were trimmed by 4 bases and 0 bases, with 18 bases remaining between them. DNA of the CDR3: TGCAGCGTTGGTTTTCCCCGGACGGGCACGAACACCGGGGAGCTGTTTTTT. Translating it yields CSVGFPRTGTNTGELFF.

Only a few counts were recorded for this clone. J is TRBJ2-3 and V is TRBV11-2; D is undetermined. V was shortened by 6 bases and J by 2 bases, with 15 bases between the two germline ends. Germline values: CDR1 SGHAT, CDR2 FQNNGV. The CDR3 length is 15 residues. As DNA, the CDR3 is TGTGCCAGCAGTTCTGTCTGGGATTTCACAGATACGCAGTATTTT. Translated: CASSSVWDFTDTQYF. Filled out from reference TRBV11-2 and TRBJ2-3, the complete variable domain reads EAGVAQSPRYKIIEKRQSVAFWCNPISGHATLYWYQQILGQGPKLLIQFQNNGVVDDSQLPKDRFSAERLKGVDSTLKIQPAKLEDSAVYLCASSSVWDFTDTQYFGPGTRLTVL.

This clone appeared a few times. The chain links TRBV19 to TRBJ2-7; tentatively, D is TRBD1 (6 bases). Trimming took 10 bases from V and 2 from J, leaving 15 bases between them. The germline gives CDR1 LNHDA, CDR2 SQIVND (reference sequence). The length of the CDR3 is 13 residues. The CDR3 spells CATSSGTTYEQYF. CDR3 DNA sequence: TGTGCCACCTCCTCCGGGACAACCTACGAGCAGTACTTC.

The J gene is TRBJ1-5, the V gene TRBV7-9; D is uncertain. The CDR3 totals 12 residues. V was clipped by 8 bases and J by 3 bases, with 8 bases between them. From germline, CDR1 is SEHNR and CDR2 FQNEAQ (reference sequence). The CDR3 is CASRADNQPQHF. As DNA, the CDR3 is TGTGCCAGCCGAGCGGACAATCAGCCCCAGCATTTT.

The rearrangement joins TRBV19 to TRBJ1-6; the D gene is possibly TRBD1 (5 bases). Germline CDR1 and CDR2: LNHDA and SQIVND (reference sequence). Trimming pared 3 bases from V and 1 base from J, leaving 13 bases between. The CDR3 has 17 amino acids. The CDR3 DNA sequence: TGTGCCAGTAGTATTTCGAACGGGGGATCCTATAATTCACCCCTCCACTTT. The encoded protein is CASSISNGGSYNSPLHF.

In this sample, this clone turned up a few times. A much more abundant neighbour one base away suggests this may be a read error. J is TRBJ2-7 and V is TRBV7-7; the D is unclear. The V end was cut by 5 bases, the J end by 3 bases, with 11 bases between. This CDR3 has 13 amino acids. Germline V lookup: CDR1 SSHAT, CDR2 FNYEAQ (reference sequence). CDR3 nucleotides: TGTGCCAGCAGCCCTGGGCCAAACTACGAGCAGTACTTC. As protein: CASSPGPNYEQYF.

The chain has TRBV4-1 and TRBJ2-7; the D gene could be TRBD1 or TRBD2 (5 bases each). V was cut by 0 bases and J by 5 bases, with 8 bases left in between. This CDR3 contains 13 residues. From germline, CDR1 is MGHRA and CDR2 YSYEKL. The CDR3: CASSQDWGNEQYF. The CDR3 nucleotides read TGCGCCAGCAGCCAAGATTGGGGGAACGAGCAGTACTTC.

The chain recombines TRBV5-4 with TRBJ2-5, with TRBD1 identical over 7 bases. This CDR3 is 14 amino acids long. Germline V lookup: CDR1 SGHNT, CDR2 YYREEE (reference sequence). The V gene end was trimmed by 1 base and the J gene end by 5 bases; junction bases not matched to a gene: 5. This chain's CDR3 is CASSLTGVWETQYF. CDR3 sequence (DNA): TGTGCCAGCAGCTTGACAGGGGTATGGGAGACCCAGTACTTC.

The chain links TRBV23-1 to TRBJ1-5; TRBD1 agrees at 7 bases. TRBV23-1 has ORF status, its function being uncertain. V was clipped by 3 bases and J by 1 base; unmatched bases: 9. This CDR3 is 17 amino acids long. CDR3 sequence: CASSHPPGTASNQPQHF. CDR3 in DNA: TGCGCCAGCAGTCATCCCCCCGGGACAGCGAGCAATCAGCCCCAGCATTTT.

This clone came up a few times. DNA of the CDR3: TGCAGCGTAGAGGGGGAAGGATACTACAATGAGCAGTTCTTC. Translation: CSVEGEGYYNEQFF. V gene TRBV29-1 combines with J gene TRBJ2-1; weak D call: TRBD1 (6 bases). The CDR3 is 14 residues long. CDR1 and CDR2 (germline): SQVTM, ANQGSEA. V was clipped by 6 bases and J by 3 bases, with 15 bases between them.

The rearrangement links TRBV7-3 to TRBJ2-2; D could derive from TRBD1 or TRBD2 (5 bases each). Germline lookup yields CDR1 SGHTA and CDR2 FQGTGA. The V end was cut by 5 bases, the J end by 3 bases, with 16 bases between. The CDR3 spans 16 residues. The CDR3 is CASSHPRDGYTGELFF. In nucleotides, the CDR3 is TGTGCCAGCAGCCATCCCAGGGACGGGTACACCGGGGAGCTGTTTTTT.

The genes are TRBV13 and TRBJ2-7; a weak D match, TRBD1 (6 bases). Germline CDR1 and CDR2: PRHDT and FYEKMQ (reference sequence). The CDR3 has 13 amino acids. The V end was cut by 5 bases, the J end by 2 bases, with 10 bases between. CDR3: CASSAGQTYEQYF. Written as DNA, the CDR3 is TGTGCCAGCAGCGCCGGACAGACCTACGAGCAGTACTTC.

V usage is TRBV19 and J usage is TRBJ1-5; TRBD1 agrees at 7 bases. CDR1 and CDR2 (germline): LNHDA, SQIVND (reference sequence). This CDR3 has 15 amino acids. J gave up 2 bases and V 6 bases, and 7 bases lay outside the gene matches. CDR3 region: CASRTDREGNQPQHF. The CDR3 coding sequence is TGTGCCAGTAGAACCGACAGGGAAGGCAATCAGCCCCAGCATTTT.

The V call is TRBV6-1, the J call TRBJ2-2; possibly TRBD2 for D (6 bases). CDR1 and CDR2 (germline): MNHNS, SASEGT. Trimming took off 5 bases at V and 4 bases at J, with 14 bases between the two ends. This CDR3 region has 15 residues. The CDR3 DNA reads as TGTGCCAGCAGTTTAGTGGCGCGGGGCACCGGGGAGCTGTTTTTT. Its translation: CASSLVARGTGELFF.

The gene calls are TRBV10-3 and TRBJ1-2; D unresolved. Looked up from germline, CDR1 is ENHRY and CDR2 is SYGVKD. The V gene lost 10 bases and the J gene lost 2 bases, with 11 bases spanning the gap. The length of the CDR3 is 12 residues. CDR3 coding DNA: TGTGCCACCGTCGACGTAAACTATGGCTACACCTTC. Protein product: CATVDVNYGYTF.

V gene TRBV5-4 combines with J gene TRBJ2-7; D unclear. V lost 0 bases and J lost 2, with 6 bases in between. Germline loops: CDR1 SGHNT, CDR2 YYREEE (reference sequence). The CDR3 loop spans 13 amino acids. CDR3 DNA: TGTGCCAGCAGCTTGGAGTTGGCCTACGAGCAGTACTTC. This gives the protein CASSLELAYEQYF.

This chain joins TRBV5-4 and TRBJ1-6; D call uncertain. CDR3 length: 16 amino acids. The V and J ends lost 0 bases and 8 bases respectively, with 15 bases between them. Looked up from germline, CDR1 is SGHNT and CDR2 is YYREEE (reference sequence). DNA for the CDR3: TGTGCCAGCAGCTTGGAAGGGTACCCTTCGGATTCACCCCTCCACTTT. It translates to CASSLEGYPSDSPLHF.